This T cell receptor beta chain was found in a study of blood T cell repertoires in COVID-19. Study context: The origin of the acute and convalescent COVID-19 samples was the United States, Italy and Spain. Sources were T cells, B-cell-depleted T cells, or PBMCs; the material itself was cDNA or gDNA.

V dropped 1 base and J dropped 3 bases, with 13 bases sitting between them. The CDR3 length is 15 residues. CDR1 is SGHRS, CDR2 YFSETQ, per germline. This clone was seen only once. Under the authors' procedure: Using reference gene primer amplification, nucleated cell counts were estimated. Data came from immunoSEQ multiplex PCR; TCRdb stores just in-frame clones and leaves some out. V, J and clone size were drawn from that table, and D and trimming were deduced from the DNA. The table shows about 140,000 clones, with roughly 82% occurring only once. Sequenced input: peripheral blood. The gene calls are TRBV5-1 and TRBJ2-5; D is perhaps TRBD1 (6 bases). The sequence came from a human donor in a cohort sampled during active COVID-19. CDR3 sequence: CASSLLGQWKETQYF. DNA for the CDR3: TGCGCCAGCAGCTTGTTGGGACAATGGAAAGAGACCCAGTACTTC.